This paragraph covers one T cell receptor (beta chain) sequence. Its antigen remains unknown. The record originates from a study of Graves' ophthalmopathy and Graves' hyperthyroidism. The sequenced template was RNA, covering the TCR beta CDR3 region. The workflow started with a first-round RT-PCR run with HTBI primers and then moved on to a second-round multiplex PCR. Each CDR3 protein gets one entry after TCRdb re-called the multiplex PCR reads with MiXCR. Of hundreds of thousands of distinct CDR3 sequences listed, just over 40% were seen once; the top ten hold roughly 3.5%. The PBMCs originated from around 10 ml of fresh peripheral blood. Broader study findings: From stable hyperthyroidism, ophthalmopathy was separated by a 13-signature model with just over 85% sensitivity and under 84% specificity.

CDR1 is DFQATT, CDR2 SNEGSKA, per germline (reference sequence). This CDR3 is 14 amino acids long. The V gene lost 0 bases and the J gene lost 5 bases, with 11 bases spanning the gap. The sequence was collected from an adult man with Graves' ophthalmopathy. The chain joins TRBV20-1 to TRBJ2-1, with D possibly matching TRBD2 (5 bases). Sample: peripheral blood. CDR3 residues: CSARDSLANNEQFF. CDR3 nucleotide sequence: TGCAGTGCTAGAGATTCCCTAGCAAACAATGAGCAGTTCTTC.